This T cell receptor (beta chain) was sequenced during a study of cytomegalovirus exposure and HLA in healthy donors. Notes on the study in general: By a later analysis, the bulk of CMV-associated TCR beta chains appeared HLA-restricted.

There are 13 residues in the CDR3. Germline lookup yields CDR1 MNHNY and CDR2 SVGAGI (reference sequence). Trimming left V 10 bases short and J 6 bases short, with 18 bases between. The PCR was carried out with 60 Vbeta primers and 13 Jbeta primers. Assay used: immunoSEQ multiplex PCR; TCRdb lists only in-frame clones, some missing. The repertoire holds fewer than 130,000 clones, with 60% to 85% as singletons. For this clone: Its antigen is undetermined. The same CDR3 arises from other DNA sequences in this sample as well.

Material for sequencing was PBMCs. This rearrangement joins TRBV6-6 to TRBJ1-2; D ambiguous. This TCR was recovered from a woman aged 55 to 70 in good health and CMV-seropositive. The CDR3 coding sequence is TGTGCCACCCAGCGGGGAAAGACGGATGGCTACACCTTC. Its translation: CATQRGKTDGYTF.